This T cell receptor beta chain was captured by sequencing in a study of cytomegalovirus exposure and HLA in healthy donors. Study-level background: About 85 million unique TCR sequences came from HLA-typed donors in an early release.

V was trimmed by 0 bases and J by 0 bases, leaving 8 bases between them. The CDR3 length is 15 residues. The germline CDR1 and CDR2 sequences are SNHLY and FYNNEI. PCR primers comprised 60 Vbeta and 13 Jbeta primers. The table came from immunoSEQ multiplex PCR; TCRdb's copy has only in-frame clones and leaves some out. The sample includes 120,000 or so clones, about three quarters of them seen just once. General study findings and limits: Across HLA loci, a later analysis found differing TCR association rates, with DRB1 most and HLA-C fewest. Later analysis found that TCR beta chains associated with HLA were more clonally expanded than other, equally common chains. Apparent HLA restriction characterized most CMV-associated TCR beta chains in a later analysis.

Comments on this clone: As yet, its antigen is unknown.

The source is an older woman in good health and CMV-seropositive. V gene TRBV2 combines with J gene TRBJ1-1; unclear D gene. What was sequenced was PBMCs. The CDR3 spells CASSEARIMNTEAFF. The CDR3, as DNA: TGTGCCAGCAGTGAAGCGCGCATCATGAACACTGAAGCTTTCTTT.